These T cell receptor beta chains were read from a single sample in a study of blood T cell repertoires in COVID-19. Using immunoSEQ multiplex PCR, the repertoire was profiled, and TCRdb retains in-frame clones only, with some absent. Here the sample spans hundreds of thousands of clones, around 82% being singletons. Sequencing was done on a sample of PBMCs or T cells enriched from blood (not recorded which). These receptors all stem from a man aged 25 to 45 with acute COVID-19. Both conserved end residues are part of each CDR3. Fields, in order: clone size, V gene, J gene, D gene, CDR3 protein, CDR3 DNA. D genes are given only for firm matches. Only some rows state a clone size, as once, few, many or a class for expanded clones.

.,TRBV19,TRBJ2-5,TRBD1,CASKVGTGVRETQYF,TGTGCCAGTAAAGTCGGGACAGGGGTAAGAGAGACCCAGTACTTC
.,TRBV5-1,TRBJ2-2,TRBD2,CASSSGTSLNTGELFF,TGCGCCAGCAGCTCGGGGACTAGCCTCAACACCGGGGAGCTGTTTTTT
.,TRBV2,TRBJ2-5,TRBD1,CASDRGQGETQYF,TGTGCCAGCGACAGGGGTCAAGGAGAGACCCAGTACTTC
.,TRBV6-1,TRBJ1-2,.,CASSEVQGYYGYTF,TGTGCCAGCAGTGAAGTACAGGGTTATTATGGCTACACCTTC
few,TRBV9,TRBJ2-1,.,CASSPFVEQRYNEQFF,TGTGCCAGCAGCCCCTTTGTGGAGCAAAGATACAATGAGCAGTTCTTC
many,TRBV4-1,TRBJ1-6,TRBD1,CASSRAGSGTDNSPLHF,TGCGCCAGCAGCCGGGCGGGTAGTGGGACAGATAATTCACCCCTCCACTTT
once,TRBV7-2,TRBJ1-4,.,CASSYKRGEKLFF,TGTGCCAGCAGCTATAAACGCGGTGAAAAACTGTTTTTT
.,TRBV11-2,TRBJ1-1,TRBD1,CASSKQGGSWDTEAFF,TGTGCCAGCAGCAAACAGGGGGGCTCGTGGGACACTGAAGCTTTCTTT
.,TRBV12-5,TRBJ1-1,.,CASSGREETEAFF,TGTGCTAGCAGCGGGAGGGAAGAGACTGAAGCTTTCTTT
.,TRBV4-1,TRBJ2-2,TRBD2,CASSQDGGAGGELFF,TGCGCCAGCAGCCAAGACGGGGGGGCTGGCGGGGAGCTGTTTTTT
.,TRBV4-1,TRBJ2-7,.,CASRLGDRPGDEQYF,TGCGCCAGCCGTCTTGGGGACCGTCCGGGGGACGAGCAGTACTTC
few,TRBV28,TRBJ1-5,.,CASSLFSVGARSNQPQHF,TGTGCCAGCAGTTTATTCTCAGTTGGTGCCAGGAGCAATCAGCCCCAGCATTTT
.,TRBV7-6,TRBJ2-4,.,CASSPFLEGAKNIQYF,TGTGCCAGCAGCCCCTTCCTCGAGGGAGCCAAAAACATTCAGTACTTC
.,TRBV19,TRBJ2-2,TRBD1,CASSTGQGPSGELFF,TGTGCCAGTAGTACCGGACAGGGCCCATCCGGGGAGCTGTTTTTT
once,TRBV21-1,TRBJ2-5,.,CASTVPGGPQETQYF,TGTGCCAGCACCGTACCGGGGGGTCCCCAAGAGACCCAGTACTTC
.,TRBV19,TRBJ2-6,.,CASSVDRPLSGANVLTF,TGTGCCAGTAGTGTCGACAGGCCCCTGAGTGGGGCCAACGTCCTGACTTTC
.,TRBV6-5,TRBJ1-1,.,CASSYEVATEAFF,TGTGCCAGCAGTTACGAGGTGGCGACTGAAGCTTTCTTT
.,TRBV14,TRBJ1-2,TRBD1,CASSEGQGGYGYTF,TGTGCCAGCAGCGAAGGACAGGGAGGCTATGGCTACACCTTC
.,TRBV13,TRBJ2-1,TRBD1,CASSRRGTGVNEQFF,TGTGCCAGCAGCCGCCGCGGGACAGGGGTCAATGAGCAGTTCTTC
.,TRBV19,TRBJ1-6,.,CASSGRENSPLHF,TGTGCCAGTAGTGGGCGGGAGAATTCACCCCTCCACTTT
few,TRBV9,TRBJ1-2,TRBD1,CASSAEQGARNGYTF,TGTGCCAGCAGCGCAGAACAGGGGGCGCGGAATGGCTACACCTTC
.,TRBV24-1,TRBJ1-3,.,CATSDSGAGNTIYF,TGTGCCACCAGTGATTCGGGTGCTGGAAACACCATATATTTT
.,TRBV20-1,TRBJ1-2,.,CSARSDGYTF,TGCAGTGCTAGATCGGATGGCTACACCTTC
few,TRBV28,TRBJ1-3,.,CASSFLTGGNTIYF,TGTGCCAGCAGTTTTCTGACAGGCGGAAACACCATATATTTT
.,TRBV7-9,TRBJ2-3,TRBD1,CASSKGQGSTDTQYF,TGTGCCAGCAGCAAGGGACAGGGAAGCACAGATACGCAGTATTTT
.,TRBV29-1,TRBJ1-2,.,CSVASRQPYGYTF,TGCAGCGTCGCGTCGCGACAGCCCTATGGCTACACCTTC
.,TRBV9,TRBJ2-3,TRBD2,CASSEGGGLAGTDTQYF,TGTGCCAGCAGCGAGGGAGGGGGACTAGCGGGGACAGATACGCAGTATTTT
.,TRBV6-1,TRBJ1-2,.,CASSDNPYGYTF,TGTGCCAGCAGTGACAATCCCTATGGCTACACCTTC
.,TRBV4-1,TRBJ1-1,.,CASSLPVKTGGRTEAFF,TGCGCCAGCAGCCTTCCAGTGAAAACGGGGGGTCGCACTGAAGCTTTCTTT
few,TRBV5-1,TRBJ2-2,.,CASSLGLLNTGELFF,TGCGCCAGCAGCTTGGGACTATTGAACACCGGGGAGCTGTTTTTT
.,TRBV4-1,TRBJ2-7,.,CASSQETSYEQYF,TGCGCCAGCAGCCAAGAGACTAGCTACGAGCAGTACTTC
.,TRBV29-1,TRBJ2-1,TRBD2,CSAGLAAYNEQFF,TGCAGTGCGGGACTAGCGGCTTACAATGAGCAGTTCTTC
.,TRBV18,TRBJ1-1,.,CASSPPAGMNTEAFF,TGTGCCAGCTCACCACCGGCAGGAATGAACACTGAAGCTTTCTTT
.,TRBV11-2,TRBJ2-7,.,CASSSQGYEQYF,TGTGCCAGCAGCTCCCAGGGTTACGAGCAGTACTTC
.,TRBV7-2,TRBJ1-1,.,CASSPGRGEAFF,TGTGCCAGCAGCCCCGGGAGGGGCGAAGCTTTCTTT
.,TRBV9,TRBJ2-3,TRBD2,CASSVGTGGPDTQYF,TGTGCCAGCAGCGTAGGAACGGGGGGGCCGGATACGCAGTATTTT
.,TRBV2,TRBJ1-2,.,CASRPAENYGYTF,TGTGCCAGCAGGCCGGCGGAAAACTATGGCTACACCTTC
.,TRBV6-1,TRBJ1-5,.,CASSEGAHPADQPQHF,TGTGCCAGCAGTGAGGGGGCGCACCCGGCGGATCAGCCCCAGCATTTT
.,TRBV15,TRBJ2-7,.,CATSGSRYEQYF,TGTGCCACCAGCGGCAGTCGCTACGAGCAGTACTTC
.,TRBV9,TRBJ2-3,TRBD1,CASSSWPGDREADTQYF,TGTGCCAGCAGCTCCTGGCCGGGGGACAGGGAAGCAGATACGCAGTATTTT
.,TRBV5-1,TRBJ1-1,TRBD1,CASRPADRVGSTEAFF,TGCGCCAGCAGGCCAGCCGACAGGGTTGGAAGCACTGAAGCTTTCTTT
many,TRBV4-1,TRBJ2-1,TRBD2,CASSQPWGLADRNEQFF,TGCGCCAGCAGCCAACCCTGGGGACTAGCGGACCGCAATGAGCAGTTCTTC
once,TRBV6-5,TRBJ1-5,.,CASITPGIGNQPQHF,TGTGCCAGCATCACCCCGGGGATTGGCAATCAGCCCCAGCATTTT
.,TRBV5-4,TRBJ2-7,.,CASSASSYEQYF,TGTGCCAGCAGCGCGAGCTCCTACGAGCAGTACTTC
.,TRBV9,TRBJ1-6,.,CASSSEVHTNSPLHF,TGTGCCAGCAGCTCAGAGGTCCATACCAATTCACCCCTCCACTTT
.,TRBV27,TRBJ1-1,.,CASSFGGLLSEAFF,TGTGCCAGCAGTTTTGGGGGGTTGCTCTCGGAAGCTTTCTTT